This T cell receptor beta chain was recorded in a study of shared clonotypes between healthy human individuals. Using immunoSEQ multiplex PCR, the repertoire was profiled, and TCRdb retains in-frame clones only, with some absent. The data show 400,000 to 500,000 clones, 79% seen once. None of the donors, who were healthy HIV-negative adults, had recently had acute infections or vaccinations. Germline values: CDR1 SGHDN, CDR2 FVKESK. The CDR3 contains 16 residues. Trimming cost V 2 bases and J 4 bases; bases outside gene matches: 3. Sequencing was performed on PBMCs. The sequence derives from a woman in her thirties or forties in good health. Some clones in this sample may be carry-over from other donors' samples. V is TRBV14 and J is TRBJ2-2; 11 nucleotides line up with TRBD2. The CDR3 region is CASSQWLAGGTGELFF. The CDR3 nucleotides are TGTGCCAGCAGCCAATGGCTAGCGGGAGGCACCGGGGAGCTGTTTTTT.